This passage covers 24 T cell receptor beta chains from one sample sequenced in a study of T cell repertoires in urothelial bladder cancer. Sequencing was performed with immunoSEQ multiplex PCR; in TCRdb, only in-frame clones are kept and a portion is missing. The sample lists fewer than 8,500 clones; about two thirds were seen once. Sample: tumor-infiltrating cells from bladder cancer. The receptor source for this set is a human donor with urothelial carcinoma.

The chain employs TRBV18 and TRBJ1-6; 9 nucleotides agree with TRBD1. The CDR3 covers 14 residues. After removal of 6 bases from V and 12 bases from J, the junction contained 9 bases not matched to a gene. CDR1 is KGHSH, CDR2 LQKENI, per germline. The CDR3 DNA is TGTGCCAGCTCGTTAGACAGGGGGATTGTACCCCTCCACTTT. Residues: CASSLDRGIVPLHF.

The chain carries TRBV7-2 and TRBJ1-5; weak D call: TRBD1 (5 bases). This CDR3 contains 13 residues. The germline V gene has CDR1 SGHTA and CDR2 FQGNSA. The V and J ends lost 2 bases and 4 bases respectively, with 6 bases between them. The CDR3 coding sequence is TGTGCCAGCAGCTTAAGGGGAAATCAGCCCCAGCATTTT. Protein: CASSLRGNQPQHF.

This chain links TRBV6-1 with TRBJ1-2, with a weak D call TRBD1 (5 bases). The germline CDR1 and CDR2 sequences are MNHNS and SASEGT. The CDR3 sequence is 14 residues long. Deletions cut 2 bases from V and 3 bases from J, with 10 bases between. CDR3 sequence (DNA): TGTGCCAGCAGTGAACAGGGAAACTACTATGGCTACACCTTC. Translating gives CASSEQGNYYGYTF.

This chain connects TRBV4-1 to TRBJ1-3; no reliable D call. The germline V gene encodes CDR1 MGHRA and CDR2 YSYEKL. Trimming pared 1 base from V and 5 bases from J, leaving 12 bases between. This CDR3 has 15 amino acids. CDR3 loop: CASSQVSDRRNTIYF. The CDR3 DNA reads as TGCGCCAGCAGCCAAGTCTCGGACCGACGAAACACCATATATTTT.

J is TRBJ1-5 and V is TRBV6-6; no definite D call. Germline-derived CDR1 and CDR2 are MNHNY and SVGAGI (reference sequence). Trimming pared 5 bases from V and 4 bases from J, leaving 9 bases between. CDR3 length equals 13 residues. This chain's CDR3 is CASSAKGNQPQHF. For the CDR3, the DNA is TGTGCCAGCAGTGCGAAGGGAAATCAGCCCCAGCATTTT.

The count of this clone is one. V gene TRBV9 combines with J gene TRBJ2-3; possibly TRBD1 for D (6 bases). Germline V CDR1 and CDR2: SGDLS, YYNGEE. Trimming took 0 bases from V and 2 from J, leaving 16 bases between them. The CDR3 contains 17 residues. The CDR3 loop reads CASSVAGPGTNTDTQYF. CDR3 sequence (DNA): TGTGCCAGCAGCGTAGCCGGTCCGGGGACAAACACAGATACGCAGTATTTT.

The chain links TRBV2 to TRBJ2-7; the match to TRBD2 covers 12 bases. Germline V gene data show CDR1 as SNHLY and CDR2 as FYNNEI. The CDR3 length is 15 residues. J lost 4 bases, V lost 5 bases, and 6 bases had no gene match. This CDR3 reads CASSSSSGGAYEQYF. The CDR3 DNA reads TGTGCCAGCAGTTCCTCTAGCGGGGGGGCTTACGAGCAGTACTTC.

This chain joins TRBV6-1 and TRBJ1-2; D not resolved. The CDR3 spans 17 residues. Between the trimmed V and J ends, which lost 2 bases and 0 bases, there was a span of 16 bases. CDR1 and CDR2 from the germline V gene are MNHNS and SASEGT. DNA of the CDR3: TGTGCCAGCAGTGAAATGGCCTGGGGTGGGTCTAACTATGGCTACACCTTC. This sequence encodes CASSEMAWGGSNYGYTF.

The J gene is TRBJ2-7, the V gene TRBV7-2; no definite D call. Trimming cost V 1 base and J 2 bases, with 6 bases left between them. CDR1 is SGHTA, CDR2 FQGNSA, per germline. The CDR3 is made up of 13 amino acids. In DNA form, the CDR3 reads TGTGCCAGCAGCTTAGGGTTCCCCTACGAGCAGTACTTC. Its protein product is CASSLGFPYEQYF.

This chain joins TRBV5-1 and TRBJ2-2, with D uncertain. This CDR3 spans 14 amino acids. V lost 1 base and J lost 1, with 5 bases in between. Germline CDR1 is SGHRS and CDR2 is YFSETQ. The CDR3 coding sequence is TGCGCCAGCAGCTTGTATCTGAACACCGGGGAGCTGTTTTTT. It yields the protein CASSLYLNTGELFF.

The chain couples TRBV7-2 to TRBJ2-3; D uncertain. V shed 4 bases and J shed 0 bases, with 8 bases lying between them. The germline CDR1 and CDR2 sequences are SGHTA and FQGNSA. The CDR3 sequence is 14 residues long. CDR3 loop: CASSSTTSTDTQYF. The CDR3 DNA reads TGTGCCAGCAGCTCCACTACTAGCACAGATACGCAGTATTTT. The whole variable domain, filled in from reference TRBV7-2 and TRBJ2-3, reads GAGVSQSPSNKVTEKGKDVELRCDPISGHTALYWYRQSLGQGLEFLIYFQGNSAPDKSGLPSDRFSAERTGGSVSTLTIQRTQQEDSAVYLCASSSTTSTDTQYFGPGTRLTVL.

This chain connects TRBV7-2 to TRBJ2-2, with 8 bases matching TRBD1. Germline V gives CDR1 SGHTA, CDR2 FQGNSA. V was pared by 4 bases and J by 6 bases, with 10 bases of the junction left unmatched. This CDR3 has 16 residues. Here the CDR3 DNA reads TGTGCCAGCAGCTACCCGGGACAGGTTGGTTCCGGGGAGCTGTTTTTT. Protein: CASSYPGQVGSGELFF.

The J gene is TRBJ2-1, the V gene TRBV7-9, with TRBD1 matching over 7 bases. The CDR3 extends over 13 amino acids. Germline values: CDR1 SEHNR, CDR2 FQNEAQ (reference sequence). The V segment lost 5 bases and the J segment 9 bases; nucleotides outside the gene matches: 7. The CDR3 here is CASSVNPGGEQFF. The DNA of the CDR3 is TGTGCCAGCAGCGTTAACCCAGGGGGTGAGCAGTTCTTC.

The J gene is TRBJ1-1, the V gene TRBV19; D unresolved. Germline values: CDR1 LNHDA, CDR2 SQIVND (reference sequence). This CDR3 has 15 residues. Trimming cost V 8 bases and J 4 bases, with 20 bases left between them. CDR3 loop: CASSPRRAQGTEAFF. CDR3 nucleotides: TGTGCCAGTTCTCCAAGGAGGGCTCAAGGCACTGAAGCTTTCTTT.

This chain links TRBV10-3 with TRBJ2-7; D is unresolved. V gave up 0 bases and J gave up 3 bases, with 9 bases separating them. Per the germline V gene, CDR1 is ENHRY and CDR2 is SYGVKD. The CDR3 is 14 amino acids. The CDR3 spells CAISESLSGYEQYF. DNA for the CDR3: TGTGCCATCAGTGAGTCGCTTTCAGGCTACGAGCAGTACTTC.

This chain joins TRBV5-1 and TRBJ2-5; weak D call: TRBD1 (6 bases). The CDR3 has 14 amino acids. The germline V gene has CDR1 SGHRS and CDR2 YFSETQ. V lost 4 bases to trimming and J lost 1 base, with 11 bases between them. CDR3 nucleotide sequence: TGCGCCAGCAGCCCGGACAGTACCCAAGAGACCCAGTACTTC. Its translation is CASSPDSTQETQYF.

This chain links TRBV6-5 with TRBJ1-6; D remains unclear. V was cut by 2 bases and J by 0 bases, with 5 bases left in between. CDR3 length: 15 residues. The germline V gene encodes CDR1 MNHEY and CDR2 SVGAGI. The CDR3 reads CASSYLSSYNSPLHF. Written as DNA, the CDR3 is TGTGCCAGCAGTTACCTTAGCTCCTATAATTCACCCCTCCACTTT.

The rearrangement joins TRBV7-2 to TRBJ1-5; D is possibly TRBD1 (6 bases). The CDR3 has 13 amino acids. The ends were cut back, 3 bases at V and 4 bases at J, with 7 bases in the middle. Germline V lookup: CDR1 SGHTA, CDR2 FQGNSA. DNA of the CDR3: TGTGCCAGCAGCTTTGGGACAAATCAGCCCCAGCATTTT. This codes for CASSFGTNQPQHF.

This clone appeared once. The chain uses TRBV5-4 and TRBJ2-7; D possibly corresponds to TRBD1 (6 bases). This CDR3 spans 15 amino acids. V dropped 4 bases and J dropped 2 bases, with 16 bases sitting between them. In germline, CDR1 is SGHNT, CDR2 YYREEE (reference sequence). This CDR3 reads CASSQAGTTAYEQYF. The CDR3 DNA reads as TGTGCCAGCAGCCAAGCCGGGACAACCGCCTACGAGCAGTACTTC.

Turning to this clone: One end of the junction is discordant with germline, which a read error may explain. J is TRBJ1-2 and V is TRBV4-2; no reliable D call. The CDR3 contains 12 residues. Per the germline V gene, CDR1 is LGHNA and CDR2 is YNFKEQ. CDR3 in amino acids: CASSQDPYDYTF. The DNA of the CDR3 is TGTGCCAGCAGCCAAGATCCGTATGACTACACCTTC.

The chain employs TRBV5-8 and TRBJ1-2; no definite D call. The length of the CDR3 is 14 residues. Germline-derived CDR1 and CDR2 are SGHTS and YDEGEE. The V gene lost 1 base and the J gene lost 7 bases, with 14 bases spanning the gap. The CDR3 sequence: CASSLSRARGGYTF. The CDR3 nucleotides are TGTGCCAGCAGCTTGTCGAGGGCGCGAGGTGGCTACACCTTC.

The gene calls are TRBV2 and TRBJ1-2; D might be TRBD1 (5 bases). The CDR3 extends over 14 amino acids. The germline CDR1 and CDR2 sequences are SNHLY and FYNNEI. V was clipped by 7 bases and J by 4 bases, with 16 bases between them. The CDR3 is CASTGTGPLYGYTF. The CDR3 DNA reads as TGTGCCAGCACCGGGACGGGACCACTCTATGGCTACACCTTC.

V usage is TRBV30 and J usage is TRBJ2-7; D is undetermined. V was clipped by 2 bases and J by 6 bases, with 14 bases between them. CDR1 is GTSNPN and CDR2 is SVGIG in the germline V gene (reference sequence). This CDR3 is built from 13 residues. CDR3 DNA sequence: TGTGCCTGGAGTCCTCAGCTGTATAGCGAGCAGTACTTC. Residues: CAWSPQLYSEQYF.

The chain has TRBV9 and TRBJ2-7; D is perhaps TRBD1 (5 bases). Trimming cost V 4 bases and J 6 bases, with 17 bases left between them. The germline gives CDR1 SGDLS, CDR2 YYNGEE. The CDR3 has 14 residues. The CDR3 sequence is CASSPEGVHREQYF. CDR3 nucleotide sequence: TGTGCCAGCAGCCCCGAAGGGGTACACCGCGAGCAGTACTTC. Complete variable domain (other parts from reference TRBV9 and TRBJ2-7): DSGVTQTPKHLITATGQRVTLRCSPRSGDLSVYWYQQSLDQGLQFLIQYYNGEERAKGNILERFSAQQFPDLHSELNLSSLELGDSALYFCASSPEGVHREQYFGPGTRLTVT.